Listed below are T cell receptor beta chains from one sample, sequenced in a study of blood T cells in healthy people across ages. One entry per CDR3 protein, called by TCRdb with MiXCR from the 5' RACE reads. The profile shows 870,000 or so distinct CDR3 sequences, under 30% of them singletons. Sequencing input: blood. Receptor source: a woman of 80 years or more in good health. Each CDR3 is given with its conserved first and last residue. The D gene is left open where the match is weak. Clone size is stated in some rows and not others, as once, few, many or a class when expanded.

J: TRBJ2-1
D: -
size: -
V: TRBV7-2
CDR3: CASSRERAYEQFF
DNA: TGTGCCAGCAGCAGAGAAAGGGCCTATGAGCAGTTCTTC

J: TRBJ1-1
D: -
size: -
V: TRBV30
CDR3: CACWMGSEAFF
DNA: TGTGCCTGTTGGATGGGGTCTGAAGCTTTCTTT

J: TRBJ1-6
D: TRBD1
size: many
V: TRBV7-2
CDR3: CASSFLTGVDSPLHF
DNA: TGTGCCAGCAGCTTTCTTACAGGGGTGGATTCACCCCTCCACTTT

J: TRBJ1-5
D: -
size: -
V: TRBV28
CDR3: CASSLMGVNQPQHF
DNA: TGTGCCAGCAGTTTAATGGGGGTCAATCAGCCCCAGCATTTT

J: TRBJ1-6
D: -
size: many
V: TRBV7-2
CDR3: CASSPTGLGTPLHF
DNA: TGTGCCAGCAGCCCTACGGGGCTGGGTACACCCCTCCACTTT

J: TRBJ1-2
D: -
size: many
V: TRBV20-1
CDR3: CSASKQPYGYTF
DNA: TGCAGTGCTAGTAAACAGCCTTATGGCTACACCTTC

J: TRBJ2-1
D: -
size: many
V: TRBV9
CDR3: CASSPRTVLDEQFF
DNA: TGTGCCAGCAGCCCTCGGACGGTTTTAGACGAGCAGTTCTTC

J: TRBJ2-5
D: -
size: -
V: TRBV19
CDR3: CASRTTAQETQYF
DNA: TGTGCCAGTAGGACGACAGCTCAAGAGACCCAGTACTTC

J: TRBJ2-2
D: -
size: -
V: TRBV5-5
CDR3: CASSPEITGELFF
DNA: TGTGCCAGCAGCCCGGAGATCACCGGGGAGCTGTTTTTT

J: TRBJ2-3
D: TRBD2
size: many
V: TRBV20-1
CDR3: CSARDLPLAGGWHTDTQYF
DNA: TGCAGTGCTAGAGACCTCCCCTTAGCGGGGGGTTGGCACACAGATACGCAGTATTTT

J: TRBJ2-3
D: -
size: -
V: TRBV12-3/TRBV12-4
CDR3: CASSFQALMTDTQYF
DNA: TGTGCCAGCAGCTTTCAGGCACTGATGACAGATACGCAGTATTTT

J: TRBJ2-7
D: -
size: -
V: TRBV21-1
CDR3: CAGGGQGARYEQYF
DNA: TGTGCGGGGGGGGGACAGGGGGCTCGCTACGAGCAGTACTTC

J: TRBJ2-3
D: TRBD2
size: -
V: TRBV20-1
CDR3: CSARAVSASSGALTDTQYF
DNA: TGCAGTGCTAGAGCGGTCTCGGCGTCTAGCGGGGCCCTTACGGATACGCAGTATTTT